This is a list of T cell receptor beta chains from one sample in a study of OX40 agonist ivuxolimab in advanced cancers. The assay was immunoSEQ multiplex PCR, and TCRdb's table has in-frame clones only and misses some. The table includes roughly 32,000 clones, more than 80% detected once. The sample was CD4+ or CD8+ T cells sorted from blood, taken in a trial of the OX40 agonist ivuxolimab. Receptors were obtained from an adult with an advanced solid tumor such as melanoma, head and neck, liver or kidney cancer. Both conserved end residues are part of each CDR3. Each record gives: CDR3 protein, CDR3 DNA, J gene, D gene, clone size, V gene. The D gene is left open where the match is weak. The size of a clone is reported for some rows only, either as once, few or many, or as a class for expanded clones.

cdr3_aa: CASSVDRGLQYF; cdr3_nt: TGTGCCAGCAGCGTAGACAGGGGGCTTCAGTATTTT; j_call: TRBJ2-3; d_call: TRBD1; clone_size: .; v_call: TRBV9
cdr3_aa: CASSPDGTGELFF; cdr3_nt: TGTGCCAGCAGCCCCGACGGTACCGGGGAGCTGTTTTTT; j_call: TRBJ2-2; d_call: .; clone_size: few; v_call: TRBV11-3
cdr3_aa: CAWTIRLSYNEQFF; cdr3_nt: TGTGCCTGGACGATTCGACTTTCCTACAATGAGCAGTTCTTC; j_call: TRBJ2-1; d_call: .; clone_size: .; v_call: TRBV30
cdr3_aa: CASVTIGQGAEAFF; cdr3_nt: TGTGCCAGCGTTACTATTGGACAGGGAGCTGAAGCTTTCTTT; j_call: TRBJ1-1; d_call: TRBD1; clone_size: .; v_call: TRBV2
cdr3_aa: CASSPRTSPKGNTQYF; cdr3_nt: TGTGCCAGCAGCCCCCGGACTAGCCCTAAGGGAAATACGCAGTATTTT; j_call: TRBJ2-3; d_call: TRBD2; clone_size: .; v_call: TRBV11-2
cdr3_aa: CASTRDTQYF; cdr3_nt: TGTGCCAGTACTCGAGATACGCAGTATTTT; j_call: TRBJ2-3; d_call: .; clone_size: .; v_call: TRBV6-1
cdr3_aa: CASSPLAAYEQYF; cdr3_nt: TGTGCCAGCAGCCCCCTAGCGGCCTACGAGCAGTACTTC; j_call: TRBJ2-7; d_call: TRBD2; clone_size: .; v_call: TRBV28
cdr3_aa: CASREDSNQPQHF; cdr3_nt: TGTGCCAGCAGAGAGGACAGCAATCAGCCCCAGCATTTT; j_call: TRBJ1-5; d_call: .; clone_size: .; v_call: TRBV2
cdr3_aa: CASSSGGTITDTQYF; cdr3_nt: TGTGCCAGCAGTTCCGGGGGGACTATCACAGATACGCAGTATTTT; j_call: TRBJ2-3; d_call: TRBD2; clone_size: .; v_call: TRBV6-5
cdr3_aa: CASSVGLRGGWDEQFF; cdr3_nt: TGTGCCAGCAGCGTAGGTCTGCGGGGGGGCTGGGATGAGCAGTTCTTC; j_call: TRBJ2-1; d_call: TRBD2; clone_size: .; v_call: TRBV9
cdr3_aa: CASSAVGAGNTEAFF; cdr3_nt: TGTGCCAGCAGTGCAGTCGGGGCAGGGAACACTGAAGCTTTCTTT; j_call: TRBJ1-1; d_call: .; clone_size: once; v_call: TRBV6-1
cdr3_aa: CASSGQVPNTEAFF; cdr3_nt: TGTGCCAGCAGTGGACAGGTCCCGAACACTGAAGCTTTCTTT; j_call: TRBJ1-1; d_call: .; clone_size: .; v_call: TRBV2
cdr3_aa: CASSQFQTRSDEQYF; cdr3_nt: TGTGCCAGCAGCCAATTTCAAACTCGGTCCGACGAGCAGTACTTC; j_call: TRBJ2-7; d_call: .; clone_size: .; v_call: TRBV4-2
cdr3_aa: CAIRTGVSYEQYF; cdr3_nt: TGTGCCATCAGGACCGGGGTCTCCTACGAGCAGTACTTC; j_call: TRBJ2-7; d_call: .; clone_size: .; v_call: TRBV10-3
cdr3_aa: CASSLVPGPSYNEQFF; cdr3_nt: TGCGCCAGCAGCTTGGTTCCGGGACCATCCTACAATGAGCAGTTCTTC; j_call: TRBJ2-1; d_call: .; clone_size: .; v_call: TRBV5-1
cdr3_aa: CASSSHRSGTGNQPQHF; cdr3_nt: TGTGCCAGTAGTTCCCACCGATCCGGGACAGGGAATCAGCCCCAGCATTTT; j_call: TRBJ1-5; d_call: TRBD1; clone_size: .; v_call: TRBV19
cdr3_aa: CAWSAGRLNTIYF; cdr3_nt: TGTGCCTGGAGTGCAGGACGATTAAACACCATATATTTT; j_call: TRBJ1-3; d_call: .; clone_size: .; v_call: TRBV30
cdr3_aa: CASSQVPFGFQETQYF; cdr3_nt: TGCGCCAGCAGCCAAGTTCCGTTTGGCTTTCAAGAGACCCAGTACTTC; j_call: TRBJ2-5; d_call: .; clone_size: .; v_call: TRBV4-1
cdr3_aa: CASGTRADEQYF; cdr3_nt: TGCGCCAGCGGGACTAGAGCCGACGAGCAGTACTTC; j_call: TRBJ2-7; d_call: TRBD2; clone_size: .; v_call: TRBV5-1
cdr3_aa: CAITNKLYGYTF; cdr3_nt: TGTGCCATCACCAATAAGCTCTATGGCTACACCTTC; j_call: TRBJ1-2; d_call: .; clone_size: .; v_call: TRBV10-3
cdr3_aa: CASSTPGQFVEQFF; cdr3_nt: TGTGCCAGCAGTACCCCGGGACAGTTCGTTGAGCAGTTCTTC; j_call: TRBJ2-1; d_call: TRBD1; clone_size: .; v_call: TRBV27
cdr3_aa: CASSLSAGGNTEAFF; cdr3_nt: TGTGCCAGCAGTTTATCGGCAGGGGGGAACACTGAAGCTTTCTTT; j_call: TRBJ1-1; d_call: TRBD1; clone_size: .; v_call: TRBV27
cdr3_aa: CASSFLRGAYNEQFF; cdr3_nt: TGTGCCAGCAGCTTCTTACGGGGGGCCTACAATGAGCAGTTCTTC; j_call: TRBJ2-1; d_call: TRBD2; clone_size: .; v_call: TRBV11-2
cdr3_aa: CSVEDARLAGDTKETQYF; cdr3_nt: TGCAGCGTTGAAGACGCCCGACTAGCCGGAGACACTAAAGAGACCCAGTACTTC; j_call: TRBJ2-5; d_call: TRBD2; clone_size: .; v_call: TRBV29-1
cdr3_aa: CASSEATRNLGTQYF; cdr3_nt: TGTGCCAGCAGTGAAGCTACTAGAAACTTAGGTACGCAGTATTTT; j_call: TRBJ2-3; d_call: .; clone_size: .; v_call: TRBV6-1
cdr3_aa: CASSLGRGNTQYF; cdr3_nt: TGTGCCAGCAGTTTAGGACGGGGCAATACGCAGTATTTT; j_call: TRBJ2-3; d_call: .; clone_size: .; v_call: TRBV6-5
cdr3_aa: CASSEGVLAGVDEQFF; cdr3_nt: TGTGCCAGCAGTGAAGGTGTCCTAGCGGGGGTGGATGAGCAGTTCTTC; j_call: TRBJ2-1; d_call: TRBD2; clone_size: .; v_call: TRBV2
cdr3_aa: CASSGLAARETQYF; cdr3_nt: TGTGCCAGTAGTGGACTAGCGGCGAGAGAGACCCAGTACTTC; j_call: TRBJ2-5; d_call: TRBD2; clone_size: .; v_call: TRBV19
cdr3_aa: CASSYGRGPNQPQHF; cdr3_nt: TGTGCCAGCAGTTACGGGAGGGGGCCCAATCAGCCCCAGCATTTT; j_call: TRBJ1-5; d_call: TRBD1; clone_size: few; v_call: TRBV6-6
cdr3_aa: CASSIFGRGDTQYF; cdr3_nt: TGTGCCAGTAGTATTTTTGGGAGGGGCGATACGCAGTATTTT; j_call: TRBJ2-3; d_call: TRBD2; clone_size: .; v_call: TRBV19
cdr3_aa: CSARSYYEQYF; cdr3_nt: TGCAGTGCTAGATCTTACTACGAGCAGTACTTC; j_call: TRBJ2-7; d_call: .; clone_size: once; v_call: TRBV20-1
cdr3_aa: CASSLGIRSGANVLTF; cdr3_nt: TGTGCCAGCAGCTTAGGAATCCGCTCTGGGGCCAACGTCCTGACTTTC; j_call: TRBJ2-6; d_call: .; clone_size: .; v_call: TRBV7-9
cdr3_aa: CASSEIGGNTEAFF; cdr3_nt: TGTGCCAGCAGTGAAATAGGGGGGAACACTGAAGCTTTCTTT; j_call: TRBJ1-1; d_call: .; clone_size: .; v_call: TRBV6-1
cdr3_aa: CASSYGGSQPQHF; cdr3_nt: TGTGCCAGCAGTTACGGAGGGAGTCAGCCCCAGCATTTT; j_call: TRBJ1-5; d_call: .; clone_size: .; v_call: TRBV6-5
cdr3_aa: CATSREVLGGANVLTF; cdr3_nt: TGTGCCACCAGCAGAGAAGTCCTTGGGGGGGCCAACGTCCTGACTTTC; j_call: TRBJ2-6; d_call: .; clone_size: .; v_call: TRBV15
cdr3_aa: CSVEASGRKETQYF; cdr3_nt: TGCAGCGTTGAGGCTAGCGGGAGGAAAGAGACCCAGTACTTC; j_call: TRBJ2-5; d_call: TRBD2; clone_size: .; v_call: TRBV29-1
cdr3_aa: CASSASGNEQFF; cdr3_nt: TGTGCCAGCAGTGCCAGCGGGAATGAGCAGTTCTTC; j_call: TRBJ2-1; d_call: .; clone_size: few; v_call: TRBV6-5
cdr3_aa: CATSRDGRNKGF; cdr3_nt: TGTGCCACCAGCAGAGACGGTAGGAATAAGGGCTTC; j_call: TRBJ1-2; d_call: .; clone_size: .; v_call: TRBV15
cdr3_aa: CASSSGTGVKEQYF; cdr3_nt: TGTGCCAGCAGCTCCGGGACAGGGGTAAAAGAGCAGTACTTC; j_call: TRBJ2-7; d_call: TRBD1; clone_size: .; v_call: TRBV11-2
cdr3_aa: CASRNSGPAPYEQYF; cdr3_nt: TGTGCCAGCAGGAATTCCGGGCCTGCCCCCTACGAGCAGTACTTC; j_call: TRBJ2-7; d_call: .; clone_size: .; v_call: TRBV27
cdr3_aa: CASSPRRGANNEQFF; cdr3_nt: TGTGCCAGCAGCCCCCGGCGGGGGGCCAACAATGAGCAGTTCTTC; j_call: TRBJ2-1; d_call: TRBD2; clone_size: .; v_call: TRBV7-6
cdr3_aa: CASSYSGGDYEQYF; cdr3_nt: TGTGCCAGCAGTTACTCAGGTGGAGACTACGAGCAGTACTTC; j_call: TRBJ2-7; d_call: .; clone_size: .; v_call: TRBV6-5
cdr3_aa: CASSPTGAGFQPQHF; cdr3_nt: TGTGCCAGCTCCCCTACAGGGGCGGGTTTTCAGCCCCAGCATTTT; j_call: TRBJ1-5; d_call: TRBD1; clone_size: .; v_call: TRBV7-8
cdr3_aa: CASSQKEFEAFF; cdr3_nt: TGCGCCAGCAGCCAAAAGGAGTTCGAAGCTTTCTTT; j_call: TRBJ1-1; d_call: .; clone_size: .; v_call: TRBV5-1
cdr3_aa: CASSNPGTGPQETQYF; cdr3_nt: TGTGCCAGCTCCAATCCCGGGACAGGCCCCCAAGAGACCCAGTACTTC; j_call: TRBJ2-5; d_call: TRBD1; clone_size: .; v_call: TRBV18
cdr3_aa: CASSSPRRGGKLFF; cdr3_nt: TGTGCCAGCAGCTCGCCCCGCAGGGGTGGAAAACTGTTTTTT; j_call: TRBJ1-4; d_call: .; clone_size: .; v_call: TRBV11-2
cdr3_aa: CASSLALGLQETQYF; cdr3_nt: TGTGCCAGCAGCTTAGCACTAGGACTCCAAGAGACCCAGTACTTC; j_call: TRBJ2-5; d_call: .; clone_size: .; v_call: TRBV7-6
cdr3_aa: CATGTVPYEQYF; cdr3_nt: TGTGCCACTGGGACAGTACCTTACGAGCAGTACTTC; j_call: TRBJ2-7; d_call: TRBD1; clone_size: .; v_call: TRBV19
cdr3_aa: CASSFQDREYNEQFF; cdr3_nt: TGTGCCAGCAGCTTCCAGGACAGGGAGTACAATGAGCAGTTCTTC; j_call: TRBJ2-1; d_call: TRBD1; clone_size: .; v_call: TRBV5-8
cdr3_aa: CASSQVAGPGNTIYF; cdr3_nt: TGCGCCAGCAGCCAAGTAGCAGGGCCAGGGAACACCATATATTTT; j_call: TRBJ1-3; d_call: .; clone_size: .; v_call: TRBV4-3
cdr3_aa: CASTPAGVAYEQYF; cdr3_nt: TGTGCCAGCACTCCAGCGGGAGTGGCCTACGAGCAGTACTTC; j_call: TRBJ2-7; d_call: TRBD2; clone_size: .; v_call: TRBV6-5
cdr3_aa: CASSFATPNTGELFF; cdr3_nt: TGCGCCAGCAGCTTCGCGACACCGAACACCGGGGAGCTGTTTTTT; j_call: TRBJ2-2; d_call: .; clone_size: .; v_call: TRBV5-1
cdr3_aa: CASSFSGRINTGELFF; cdr3_nt: TGTGCCAGTAGTTTTAGCGGCCGCATTAACACCGGGGAGCTGTTTTTT; j_call: TRBJ2-2; d_call: .; clone_size: .; v_call: TRBV19